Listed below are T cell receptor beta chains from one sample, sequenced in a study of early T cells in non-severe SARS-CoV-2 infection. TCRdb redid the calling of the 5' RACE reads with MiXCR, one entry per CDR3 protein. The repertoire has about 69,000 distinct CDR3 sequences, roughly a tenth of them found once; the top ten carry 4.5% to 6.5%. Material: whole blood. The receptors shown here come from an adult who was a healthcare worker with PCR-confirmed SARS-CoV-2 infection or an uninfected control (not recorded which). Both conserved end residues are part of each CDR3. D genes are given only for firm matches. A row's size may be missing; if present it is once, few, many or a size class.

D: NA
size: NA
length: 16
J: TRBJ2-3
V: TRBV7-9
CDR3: CASSLWLAPGTDTQYF
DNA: TGTGCCAGCAGCCTCTGGCTAGCTCCGGGCACAGATACGCAGTATTTT

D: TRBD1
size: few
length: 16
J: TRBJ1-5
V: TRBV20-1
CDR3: CSARGQGGDGNQPQHF
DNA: TGCAGTGCTAGAGGACAGGGAGGGGATGGCAATCAGCCCCAGCATTTT

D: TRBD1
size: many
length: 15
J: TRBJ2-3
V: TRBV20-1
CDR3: CSASIQGAVGDTQYF
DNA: TGCAGTGCTAGTATTCAGGGGGCAGTCGGAGATACGCAGTATTTT

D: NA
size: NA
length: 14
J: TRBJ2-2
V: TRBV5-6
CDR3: CASRRGVGTGELFF
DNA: TGTGCCAGCAGAAGAGGGGTAGGCACCGGGGAGCTGTTTTTT

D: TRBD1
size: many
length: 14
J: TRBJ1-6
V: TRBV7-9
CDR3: CASSAGTGNSPLHF
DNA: TGTGCCAGCAGCGCCGGGACAGGGAATTCACCCCTCCACTTT

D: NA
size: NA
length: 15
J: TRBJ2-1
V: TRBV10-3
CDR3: CAISFKTGEGNEQFF
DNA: TGTGCCATCAGTTTCAAGACAGGGGAGGGGAATGAGCAGTTCTTC

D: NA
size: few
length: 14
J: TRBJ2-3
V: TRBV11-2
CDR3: CASSLANAEGTQYF
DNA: TGTGCCAGCAGCTTAGCAAATGCGGAAGGTACGCAGTATTTT

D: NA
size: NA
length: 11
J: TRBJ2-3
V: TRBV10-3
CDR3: CAITSGDTQYF
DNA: TGTGCCATCACCTCTGGAGATACGCAGTATTTT

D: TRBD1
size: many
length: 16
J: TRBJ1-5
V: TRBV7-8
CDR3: CASSLFGRTGDQPQHF
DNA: TGTGCCAGCAGCTTATTTGGGAGGACAGGGGATCAGCCCCAGCATTTT

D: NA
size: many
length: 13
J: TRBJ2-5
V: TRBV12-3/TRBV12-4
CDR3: CASSPRTEETQYF
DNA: TGTGCCAGCAGTCCTCGGACAGAAGAGACCCAGTACTTC

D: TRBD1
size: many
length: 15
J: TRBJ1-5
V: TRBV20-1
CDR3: CSAQRPGQGDQPQHF
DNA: TGCAGTGCTCAGAGACCGGGACAGGGGGATCAGCCCCAGCATTTT

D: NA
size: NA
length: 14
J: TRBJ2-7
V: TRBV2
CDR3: CASSERGSTYEQYF
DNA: TGTGCCAGCAGTGAAAGGGGTAGTACTTACGAGCAGTACTTC

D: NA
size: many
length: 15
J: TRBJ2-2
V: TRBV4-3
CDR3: CASSQGVPGTGELFF
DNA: TGCGCCAGCAGTCAAGGGGTCCCGGGCACCGGGGAGCTGTTTTTT

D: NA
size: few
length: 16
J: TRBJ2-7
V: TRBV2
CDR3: CASSEALGDPLYEQYF
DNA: TGTGCCAGCAGTGAAGCGCTGGGGGATCCTTTGTACGAGCAGTACTTC

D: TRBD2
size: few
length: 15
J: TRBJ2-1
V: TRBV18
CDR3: CASSPGDYSYNEQFF
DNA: TGTGCCAGCTCACCCGGGGACTACTCCTACAATGAGCAGTTCTTC

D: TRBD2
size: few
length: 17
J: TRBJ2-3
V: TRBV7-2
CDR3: CASSRSTASGRADTQYF
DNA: TGTGCCAGCAGCCGTTCCACTGCTAGCGGGAGAGCAGATACGCAGTATTTT

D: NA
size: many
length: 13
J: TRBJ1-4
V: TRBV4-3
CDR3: CASSQDGSEKLFF
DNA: TGCGCCAGCAGCCAAGATGGATCCGAAAAACTGTTTTTT

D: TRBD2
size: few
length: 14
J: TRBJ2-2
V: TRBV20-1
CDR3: CSARRGGSAGELFF
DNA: TGCAGTGCTAGGCGGGGGGGCTCCGCCGGGGAGCTGTTTTTT

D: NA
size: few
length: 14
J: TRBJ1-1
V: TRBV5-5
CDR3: CASSLWGMDTEAFF
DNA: TGTGCCAGCAGCTTGTGGGGGATGGACACTGAAGCTTTCTTT

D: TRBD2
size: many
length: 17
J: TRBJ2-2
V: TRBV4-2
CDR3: CASSHPTSAPNTGELFF
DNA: TGTGCCAGCAGCCACCCCACTAGCGCCCCGAACACCGGGGAGCTGTTTTTT

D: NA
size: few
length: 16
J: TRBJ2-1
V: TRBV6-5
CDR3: CASSPSGGSSYNEQFF
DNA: TGTGCCAGCAGCCCTAGTGGGGGAAGCTCCTACAATGAGCAGTTCTTC

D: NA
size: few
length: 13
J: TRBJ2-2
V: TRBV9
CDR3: CASSVRGTGELFF
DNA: TGTGCCAGCAGCGTAAGAGGGACCGGGGAGCTGTTTTTT

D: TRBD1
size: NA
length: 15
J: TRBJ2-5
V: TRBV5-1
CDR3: CASSFGQGAQETQYF
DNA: TGCGCCAGCAGCTTCGGACAGGGGGCACAAGAGACCCAGTACTTC

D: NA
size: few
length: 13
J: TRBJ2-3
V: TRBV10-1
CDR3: CASRRLGSDTQYF
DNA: TGCGCCAGCAGAAGACTAGGATCAGATACGCAGTATTTT

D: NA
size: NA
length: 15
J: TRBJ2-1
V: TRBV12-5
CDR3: CASGNGVTKTNEQFF
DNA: TGTGCTAGTGGGAACGGGGTGACGAAAACCAATGAGCAGTTCTTC

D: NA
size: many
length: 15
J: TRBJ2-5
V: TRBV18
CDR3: CASSPPSGRGETQYF
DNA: TGTGCCAGCTCACCACCCAGCGGAAGGGGGGAGACCCAGTACTTC

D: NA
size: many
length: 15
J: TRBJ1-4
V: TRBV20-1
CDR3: CSARERGTLNEKLFF
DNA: TGCAGTGCTAGAGAACGTGGGACCCTTAATGAAAAACTGTTTTTT

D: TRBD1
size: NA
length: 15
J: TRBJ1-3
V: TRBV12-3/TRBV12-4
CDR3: CASSLRGQTGNTIYF
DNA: TGTGCCAGCAGTTTAAGGGGACAGACGGGAAACACCATATATTTT

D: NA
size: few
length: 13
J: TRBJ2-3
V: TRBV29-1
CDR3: CSVPSLGADTQYF
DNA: TGCAGCGTTCCTTCGCTGGGAGCAGATACGCAGTATTTT

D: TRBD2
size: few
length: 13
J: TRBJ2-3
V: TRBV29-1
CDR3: CSVVLAGVDTQYF
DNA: TGCAGCGTTGTACTAGCGGGGGTAGATACGCAGTATTTT

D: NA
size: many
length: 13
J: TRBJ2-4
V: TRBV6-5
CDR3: CASWPGATNIQYF
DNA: TGTGCATCTTGGCCGGGGGCGACGAACATTCAGTACTTC

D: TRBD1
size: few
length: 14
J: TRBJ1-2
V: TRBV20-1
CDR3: CSAQRDRGQYGYTF
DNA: TGCAGTGCTCAACGGGACAGGGGACAGTATGGCTACACCTTC

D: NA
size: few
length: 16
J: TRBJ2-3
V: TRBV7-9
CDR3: CASSSPMGGSTDTQYF
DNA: TGTGCCAGCAGCTCCCCTATGGGGGGTTCCACAGATACGCAGTATTTT

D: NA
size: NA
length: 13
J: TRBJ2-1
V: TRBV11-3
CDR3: CASSLDIQNEQFF
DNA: TGTGCCAGCAGCTTAGACATCCAAAATGAGCAGTTCTTC

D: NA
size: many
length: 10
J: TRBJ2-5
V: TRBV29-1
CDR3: CSVKIETQYF
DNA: TGCAGCGTCAAAATAGAGACCCAGTACTTC

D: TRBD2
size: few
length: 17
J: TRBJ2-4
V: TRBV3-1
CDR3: CASSPRLASHGRGIQYF
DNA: TGTGCCAGCAGCCCCCGACTAGCGTCTCACGGGAGGGGCATTCAGTACTTC

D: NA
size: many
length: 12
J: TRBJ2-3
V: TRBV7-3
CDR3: CASSTTRGTQYF
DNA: TGTGCCAGCTCAACCACTCGGGGTACGCAGTATTTT

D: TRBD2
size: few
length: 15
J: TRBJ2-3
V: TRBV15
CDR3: CATSRGSGETDTQYF
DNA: TGTGCCACCAGCAGAGGTAGCGGGGAAACAGATACGCAGTATTTT

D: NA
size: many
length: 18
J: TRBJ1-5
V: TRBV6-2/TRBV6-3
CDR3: CASREYRETFGGNQPQHF
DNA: TGTGCCAGCAGAGAGTACAGGGAAACTTTCGGGGGCAATCAGCCCCAGCATTTT

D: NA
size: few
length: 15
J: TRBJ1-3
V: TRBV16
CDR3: CASSQSSRSGNTIYF
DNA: TGTGCCAGCAGCCAATCTAGCCGCTCTGGAAACACCATATATTTT

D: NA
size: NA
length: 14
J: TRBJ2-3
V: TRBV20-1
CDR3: CSVAPGGDRDTQYF
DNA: TGCAGTGTTGCACCCGGGGGTGACAGAGATACGCAGTATTTT

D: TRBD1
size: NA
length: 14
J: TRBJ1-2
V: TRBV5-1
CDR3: CASSLGQGYYGYTF
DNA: TGCGCCAGCAGCTTGGGACAGGGTTACTATGGCTACACCTTC

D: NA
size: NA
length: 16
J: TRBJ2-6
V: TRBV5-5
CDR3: CASRTAPQSGANVLTF
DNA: TGTGCCAGCCGGACAGCTCCCCAGTCTGGGGCCAACGTCCTGACTTTC

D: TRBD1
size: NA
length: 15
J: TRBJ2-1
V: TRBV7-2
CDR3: CASSSTRQGANEQFF
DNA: TGTGCCAGCAGCTCGACCCGACAGGGGGCGAATGAGCAGTTCTTC